Presented here are 21 T cell receptor beta chains from one specimen sequenced in a study of OX40 agonist ivuxolimab in advanced cancers. Clones were sequenced by immunoSEQ multiplex PCR, and TCRdb holds only the in-frame ones, with some missing. The sample consists of around 94,000 clones, around 91% of them appearing once. This sample comprised CD4+ or CD8+ T cells sorted from blood, obtained in a trial of the OX40 agonist ivuxolimab. The receptors here all came from an adult with an advanced solid tumor such as melanoma, head and neck, liver or kidney cancer.

In the case of this clone: The germline gene is not matched at one end of the junction; a read error may be the cause. The genes are TRBV5-4 and TRBJ1-5; D not certain. CDR1 SGHNT and CDR2 YYREEE come from the germline V gene (reference sequence). This CDR3 is built from 13 residues. CDR3 sequence: CANSLDGIQPQHF. As DNA, the CDR3 is TGTGCCAACAGCTTGGACGGGATTCAGCCCCAGCATTTT.

The chain joins TRBV4-1 to TRBJ2-1; 11 nucleotides align to TRBD2. This CDR3 has 15 amino acids. Losses at the gene ends were 3 bases for V and 7 bases for J; bases not matched to a gene: 5. Germline CDR1 reads MGHRA; CDR2 reads YSYEKL. CDR3 coding DNA: TGCGCCAGCAGCCACGATAGCGGGAGGGTTAATGAGCAGTTCTTC. It encodes CASSHDSGRVNEQFF.

The chain employs TRBV7-2 and TRBJ1-3; D remains unclear. The CDR3 runs 16 residues. The germline gives CDR1 SGHTA, CDR2 FQGNSA. V lost 2 bases and J lost 4, with 15 bases in between. CDR3 sequence reads: CASSLRAGSPGNTIYF. The CDR3 bases are TGTGCCAGCAGCTTAAGGGCGGGCAGTCCCGGAAACACCATATATTTT.

The rearrangement joins TRBV7-2 to TRBJ2-1; possible D gene TRBD1, 6 bases. The V end lost 5 bases, the J end lost 9 bases, and 11 bases lay between the germline ends. Germline V gives CDR1 SGHTA, CDR2 FQGNSA. This CDR3 comprises 12 residues. CDR3 protein: CASSPARGEQFF. The CDR3, as DNA: TGTGCCAGCAGCCCGGCCAGGGGTGAGCAGTTCTTC.

The chain combines TRBV7-2 with TRBJ2-7; 7 bases match TRBD2. In germline, CDR1 is SGHTA, CDR2 FQGNSA. This CDR3 comprises 15 residues. After removal of 5 bases from V and 2 bases from J, the junction contained 9 bases not matched to a gene. The CDR3 spells CASSPLAGATYEQYF. As DNA, the CDR3 is TGTGCCAGCAGCCCACTGGCGGGAGCGACCTACGAGCAGTACTTC.

As concerns this clone: This sample includes further DNA sequences coding for the same CDR3. The chain has TRBV19 and TRBJ2-7; 10 nucleotides match TRBD2. This CDR3 has 15 residues. The germline V gene encodes CDR1 LNHDA and CDR2 SQIVND (reference sequence). V was clipped by 6 bases and J by 0 bases; unmatched bases: 5. The CDR3 region is CASSILAGGSYEQYF. The CDR3 region has the DNA TGTGCCAGTAGCATTTTAGCGGGAGGCTCCTACGAGCAGTACTTC.

This chain links TRBV29-1 with TRBJ2-1, with 9 bases identical to TRBD1. Germline loops: CDR1 SQVTM, CDR2 ANQGSEA. The CDR3 sequence is 16 residues long. The CDR3 DNA reads TGCAGTTTAATAACCCTTAACAGGGGGCTCTACAATGAGCAGTTCTTC. Amino acid sequence: CSLITLNRGLYNEQFF.

The chain joins TRBV18 to TRBJ1-1; D ambiguous. Germline CDR1 reads KGHSH; CDR2 reads LQKENI. The CDR3 runs 15 residues. Deletions cut 4 bases from V and 0 bases from J, with 12 bases between. Written as DNA, the CDR3 is TGTGCCAGCTCACTTTTGACGGCAATGAACACTGAAGCTTTCTTT. This codes for CASSLLTAMNTEAFF.

The chain is built from TRBV5-1 and TRBJ2-5; 7 positions match TRBD1. This CDR3 has 16 amino acids. V trimming: 2 bases; J trimming: 3 bases; junction bases outside the gene matches: 10. Germline CDR1 reads SGHRS; CDR2 reads YFSETQ. CDR3 region: CASSLGTAMREETQYF. DNA for the CDR3: TGCGCCAGCAGCTTAGGGACAGCCATGAGGGAAGAGACCCAGTACTTC.

This rearrangement joins TRBV7-9 to TRBJ2-7; a possible D gene is TRBD1 (5 bases). The germline V and J ends were trimmed by 5 bases and 2 bases, with 22 bases remaining between them. From germline, CDR1 is SEHNR and CDR2 FQNEAQ (reference sequence). The CDR3 is 17 residues long. This CDR3 reads CASSPTSGAGLTYEQYF. CDR3 sequence (DNA): TGTGCCAGCAGCCCAACCTCTGGGGCCGGGCTGACCTACGAGCAGTACTTC.

The chain uses TRBV11-3 and TRBJ1-1; 8 bases match TRBD1. Germline V gives CDR1 SGHNT, CDR2 YENEEA. The CDR3 consists of 14 residues. Trimming removed 3 bases from V and 4 bases from J; junction bases left unmatched: 4. The DNA for the CDR3 is TGTGCCAGCAGCTTTCAGGGGGCGAGCACTGAAGCTTTCTTT. Protein sequence: CASSFQGASTEAFF.

The J gene is TRBJ1-5, the V gene TRBV6-5; 10 positions agree with TRBD1. Germline V gene sequence: CDR1 MNHEY, CDR2 SVGAGI. The junction had 4 bases not matched to a gene; V was cut back by 2 bases and J by 6 bases. CDR3 length equals 15 residues. The CDR3 loop reads CASSYTRDRGQPQHF. The CDR3 region has the DNA TGTGCCAGCAGTTACACCCGGGACAGGGGTCAGCCCCAGCATTTT.

To note about this clone: Other DNA sequences within the sample encode an identical CDR3. Written as DNA, the CDR3 is TGTGCCAGCAGTTACGCTCAAGAGACCCAGTACTTC. This codes for CASSYAQETQYF. The chain is built from TRBV6-6 and TRBJ2-5; D is unresolved. The CDR3 has 12 amino acids. In germline, CDR1 is MNHNY, CDR2 SVGAGI (reference sequence). Trimming left V 2 bases short and J 2 bases short, with 3 bases between.

The chain combines TRBV5-4 with TRBJ2-7; 8 nucleotides align to TRBD2. V was pared by 5 bases and J by 0 bases, with 7 bases of the junction left unmatched. Germline values: CDR1 SGHNT, CDR2 YYREEE (reference sequence). The CDR3 covers 15 residues. In nucleotides, the CDR3 is TGTGCCAGCAGAAATGTAGCGGGAAACTCCTACGAGCAGTACTTC. It specifies CASRNVAGNSYEQYF.

This sequence joins TRBV19 and TRBJ1-1, with 8 bases identical to TRBD1. The germline V gene has CDR1 LNHDA and CDR2 SQIVND (reference sequence). V was pared by 6 bases and J by 11 bases, with 11 bases of the junction left unmatched. The CDR3 is made up of 13 amino acids. CDR3 residues: CASSNTNRDRAFF. The CDR3 nucleotides read TGTGCCAGTAGCAATACTAACCGGGACAGGGCTTTCTTT.

In nucleotides, the CDR3 is TGTGCCAGCTATACTAGCGGGACCTACGAGCAGTACTTC. Its translation: CASYTSGTYEQYF. The chain joins TRBV2 to TRBJ2-7; TRBD2 agrees at 10 bases. This CDR3 is 13 amino acids long. The trim removed 8 bases at V and 2 bases at J, leaving 3 bases unmatched. The germline V gene encodes CDR1 SNHLY and CDR2 FYNNEI.

The chain combines TRBV28 with TRBJ1-3; D remains unclear. Germline CDR1 is MDHEN and CDR2 is SYDVKM. The CDR3 extends over 18 amino acids. Trimming stripped 7 bases from V and 0 bases from J, with 22 bases between. CDR3 residues: CASNKRFSTVVSGNTIYF. The CDR3 nucleotides are TGTGCCAGCAATAAAAGGTTTTCGACCGTCGTCTCTGGAAACACCATATATTTT. The entire variable domain, with the rest obtained from reference TRBV28 and TRBJ1-3, is as follows: DVKVTQSSRYLVKRTGEKVFLECVQDMDHENMFWYRQDPGLGLRLIYFSYDVKMKEKGDIPEGYSVSREKKERFSLILESASTNQTSMYLCASNKRFSTVVSGNTIYFGEGSWLTVV.

The gene calls are TRBV4-3 and TRBJ2-1; D is unresolved. From germline, CDR1 is LGHNA and CDR2 YSLEER. V gave up 1 base and J gave up 6 bases, with 13 bases separating them. The CDR3 consists of 15 residues. CDR3 protein: CASSQVRGIGNEQFF. DNA of the CDR3: TGCGCCAGCAGCCAAGTGCGTGGGATCGGCAATGAGCAGTTCTTC.

This sequence joins TRBV19 and TRBJ2-5; D might be TRBD2 (5 bases). This CDR3 region has 13 residues. V was clipped by 5 bases and J by 4 bases, with 11 bases between them. The germline CDR1 and CDR2 sequences are LNHDA and SQIVND (reference sequence). CDR3 loop: CASSGLAGETQYF. The CDR3 region has the DNA TGTGCCAGTAGTGGGCTAGCAGGAGAGACCCAGTACTTC. Supplemented by reference TRBV19 and TRBJ2-5, the full variable domain reads DGGITQSPKYLFRKEGQNVTLSCEQNLNHDAMYWYRQDPGQGLRLIYYSQIVNDFQKGDIAEGYSVSREKKESFPLTVTSAQKNPTAFYLCASSGLAGETQYFGPGTRLLVL.

The chain combines TRBV27 with TRBJ2-2; 8 positions agree with TRBD1. V was clipped by 3 bases and J by 0 bases; unmatched bases: 3. CDR3 length equals 16 residues. The V gene's germline CDR1 is MNHEY and CDR2 SMNVEV (reference sequence). As DNA, the CDR3 is TGTGCCAGCAGTTTTCAGGGGGCCGCGAACACCGGGGAGCTGTTTTTT. It codes for CASSFQGAANTGELFF.

The rearrangement links TRBV30 to TRBJ1-4; the match to TRBD1 covers 8 bases. The CDR3 extends over 12 amino acids. Germline V gene sequence: CDR1 GTSNPN, CDR2 SVGIG (reference sequence). In DNA, the CDR3 is TGTGCTAGACAGGGGATTGATGAAAAACTGTTTTTT. Translation gives CARQGIDEKLFF. The whole variable domain, remainder taken from reference TRBV30 and TRBJ1-4, is SQTIHQWPATLVQPVGSPLSLECTVEGTSNPNLYWYRQAAGRGLQLLFYSVGIGQISSEVPQNLSASRPQDRQFILSSKKLLLSDSGFYLCARQGIDEKLFFGSGTQLSVL.